The T cell receptor beta chain described here comes from a study of somatic mutations in cytotoxic T cells in rheumatoid arthritis. TCRdb keeps only in-frame clones here, not all; method: immunoSEQ multiplex PCR. The sample has 9,500 to 11,000 clones; 70% to 85% are singletons. Trimming cost V 1 base and J 3 bases; bases outside gene matches: 6. This CDR3 has 16 residues. The germline CDR1 and CDR2 sequences are SSHAT and FNYEAQ (reference sequence). The rearrangement links TRBV7-7 to TRBJ2-7, with 10 bases matching TRBD2. Sequencing was carried out using CD8+ T cells sorted from blood. This sequence was found in a woman aged 55-70 years with rheumatoid arthritis. DNA for the CDR3: TGTGCCAGCAGCTTAGATTGGACTAGCGGTTGCTACGAGCAGTACTTC. It codes for CASSLDWTSGCYEQYF. Supplemented by reference TRBV7-7 and TRBJ2-7, the full variable domain reads GAGVSQSPRYKVTKRGQDVTLRCDPISSHATLYWYQQALGQGPEFLTYFNYEAQPDKSGLPSDRFSAERPEGSISTLTIQRTEQRDSAMYRCASSLDWTSGCYEQYFGPGTRLTVT.